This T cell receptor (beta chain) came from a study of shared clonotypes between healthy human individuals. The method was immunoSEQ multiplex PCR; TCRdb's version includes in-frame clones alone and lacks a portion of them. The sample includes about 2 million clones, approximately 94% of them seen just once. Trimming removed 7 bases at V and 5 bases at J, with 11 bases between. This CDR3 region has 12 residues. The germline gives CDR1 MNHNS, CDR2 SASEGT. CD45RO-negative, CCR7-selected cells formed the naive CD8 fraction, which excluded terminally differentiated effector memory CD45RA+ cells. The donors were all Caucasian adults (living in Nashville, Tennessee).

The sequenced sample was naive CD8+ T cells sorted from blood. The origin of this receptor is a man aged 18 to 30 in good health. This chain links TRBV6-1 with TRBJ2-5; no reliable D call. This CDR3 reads CASNTRRETQYF. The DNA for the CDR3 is TGTGCCAGCAATACCAGGCGGGAGACCCAGTACTTC.